This T cell receptor beta chain originates from a study of cytomegalovirus exposure and HLA in healthy donors. Whole-study results and caveats: It was in a later analysis that TCR association rates were seen to vary by HLA locus, highest for DRB1 and lowest for HLA-C.

With regard to this clone: Antigen unknown.

Use of 60 Vbeta and 13 Jbeta primers characterized the PCR. TCRdb's table, derived via immunoSEQ multiplex PCR, lists solely in-frame clones and lacks some. The sample includes approximately 200,000 clones. V lost 4 bases and J 5 bases, leaving 14 bases between the germline ends. CDR3 length: 14 residues. CDR1 SGHRS and CDR2 YFSETQ come from the germline V gene. The sequenced material came from PBMCs. The TCR comes from a boy under 18 in good health and CMV-seronegative. The chain has TRBV5-1 and TRBJ2-3; D tentatively reads TRBD1 or TRBD2 (6 bases each). The CDR3 DNA follows: TGCGCCAGCAGCCTGGGGGGCCGTGAAGATACGCAGTATTTT. Its translation: CASSLGGREDTQYF.